These 14 T cell receptor beta chains were sequenced from one sample in a study of post-analysis software for immune sequencing data. Findings of the study overall: Included in a set of four or five TRBV segments more frequent in patients than controls were TRBV5-6, TRBV5-1 and TRBV20-1.

Every TCR beta cDNA library bore unique molecular identifiers. TCRdb ran MiXCR on the PCR reads and lists one entry per CDR3 protein. Of 750,000 to 950,000 distinct CDR3 sequences listed, roughly 58% are singletons. What these receptors recognize is not known. Material: blood. These receptors originate from a girl aged 5 to 17 with multiple sclerosis.

In its sample, this clonotype was seen a few times. The chain combines TRBV30 with TRBJ1-2; D gene uncertain. The germline V gene encodes CDR1 GTSNPN and CDR2 SVGIG (reference sequence). The CDR3 extends over 15 amino acids. Trimming took off 0 bases at V and 0 bases at J, with 11 bases between the two ends. CDR3 sequence (DNA): TGTGCCTGGAGTGTGCCGGCGGGAACTAACTATGGCTACACCTTC. Its protein product is CAWSVPAGTNYGYTF.

This clonotype was counted between two and nine times. The chain links TRBV15 to TRBJ2-7; D remains unclear. Between the trimmed V and J ends, which lost 1 base and 0 bases, there was a span of 7 bases. The V gene's germline CDR1 is LNHNV and CDR2 YYDKDF (reference sequence). The CDR3 loop spans 14 amino acids. This CDR3 reads CATSRGTSSYEQYF. The CDR3 region has the DNA TGTGCCACCAGCAGAGGCACAAGCTCCTACGAGCAGTACTTC.

As regards this clonotype: Germline and junction disagree at one end, which may indicate a read error. The chain links TRBV29-1 to TRBJ2-2; D perhaps matches TRBD2 (6 bases). The germline CDR1 and CDR2 sequences are SQVTM and ANQGSEA. This CDR3 contains 18 residues. This chain's CDR3 is CSVGDYGVRGWNTGERFF. In DNA form, the CDR3 reads TGCAGCGTTGGAGACTATGGGGTACGGGGGTGGAACACCGGGGAGCGGTTTTTT.

This clonotype appeared once. The rearrangement uses TRBV20-1 and TRBJ2-1; weak D call: TRBD1 (6 bases). V gave up 3 bases and J gave up 8 bases, with 17 bases separating them. The CDR3 loop spans 14 amino acids. The germline V gene encodes CDR1 DFQATT and CDR2 SNEGSKA (reference sequence). CDR3 bases: TGCAGTGCTAGGGGTCGTCAGGGGAGTGATGAGCAGTTCTTC. It specifies CSARGRQGSDEQFF.

The rearrangement uses TRBV9 and TRBJ2-5, with D maybe TRBD2 (6 bases). Trimming cost V 0 bases and J 5 bases, with 17 bases left between them. The CDR3 spans 16 residues. Looked up from germline, CDR1 is SGDLS and CDR2 is YYNGEE. The CDR3 DNA is TGTGCCAGCAGCGTAGACTCTGGCGGGGTAAGCGAGACCCAGTACTTC. Its translation: CASSVDSGGVSETQYF.

This clonotype was detected only a few times. The chain is built from TRBV5-1 and TRBJ1-5, with TRBD1 matching 8 bases. CDR1 is SGHRS and CDR2 is YFSETQ in the germline V gene. This CDR3 has 15 residues. Unmatched junction bases numbered 5, after V lost 1 base and J lost 5 bases. CDR3 DNA: TGCGCCAGCAGCTTGAAAGACAGGGGCGATCAGCCCCAGCATTTT. This translates into CASSLKDRGDQPQHF.

The sample holds a few counts of this clonotype. The chain employs TRBV3-1 and TRBJ1-2; 9 bases agree with TRBD1. This CDR3 is 15 amino acids long. The J segment lost 8 bases and the V segment lost 0 bases, leaving 7 bases of the junction unmatched. The germline V gene has CDR1 LGHDT and CDR2 YNNKEL (reference sequence). This chain's CDR3 is CASSQDTGGARGYTF. The CDR3, as DNA: TGTGCCAGCAGCCAAGATACAGGGGGCGCGCGGGGCTACACCTTC.

This clonotype appeared once. The chain has TRBV14 and TRBJ2-7, with D perhaps matching TRBD2 (5 bases). V lost 4 bases and J 6 bases, leaving 19 bases between the germline ends. This CDR3 comprises 15 residues. Per germline, CDR1 SGHDN and CDR2 FVKESK. The CDR3 reads CASSRGGVGVIEQYF. CDR3 DNA: TGTGCCAGCAGCCGAGGAGGTGTTGGGGTTATCGAGCAGTACTTC. The full variable domain, its missing parts supplied by reference TRBV14 and TRBJ2-7, is EAGVTQFPSHSVIEKGQTVTLRCDPISGHDNLYWYRRVMGKEIKFLLHFVKESKQDESGMPNNRFLAERTGGTYSTLKVQPAELEDSGVYFCASSRGGVGVIEQYFGPGTRLTVT.

V usage is TRBV7-6 and J usage is TRBJ2-6; D ambiguous. The CDR3 totals 16 residues. Trimming took off 5 bases at V and 2 bases at J, with 13 bases between the two ends. The germline gives CDR1 SGHVS, CDR2 FNYEAQ. CDR3 sequence: CASSPTGLPGANVLTF. The CDR3 bases are TGTGCCAGCAGCCCCACGGGCCTCCCTGGGGCCAACGTCCTGACTTTC. The full variable domain, its missing parts supplied by reference TRBV7-6 and TRBJ2-6, is GAGVSQSPRYKVTKRGQDVALRCDPISGHVSLYWYRQALGQGPEFLTYFNYEAQQDKSGLPNDRFSAERPEGSISTLTIQRTEQRDSAMYRCASSPTGLPGANVLTFGAGSRLTVL.

The genes are TRBV5-1 and TRBJ1-1, with a possible D match to TRBD1 (5 bases). This CDR3 spans 14 amino acids. Trimming removed 2 bases from V and 3 bases from J, with 11 bases in between. Germline V CDR1 and CDR2: SGHRS, YFSETQ. CDR3 DNA: TGCGCCAGCAGCTTCCGGCAGGGCGACACTGAAGCTTTCTTT. It is translated as CASSFRQGDTEAFF.

V and J are TRBV20-1 and TRBJ2-1, with 7 nucleotides matching TRBD2. The J segment lost 5 bases and the V segment lost 4 bases, leaving 11 bases of the junction unmatched. Germline V gene lookup returns CDR1 DFQATT and CDR2 SNEGSKA (reference sequence). CDR3 length equals 15 residues. CDR3 nucleotides: TGCAGTGCTAATCCCCCTTTAGCGGGTGACAATGAGCAGTTCTTC. Protein: CSANPPLAGDNEQFF.

This chain joins TRBV7-9 and TRBJ2-4; possible D gene TRBD1, 6 bases. Looked up from germline, CDR1 is SEHNR and CDR2 is FQNEAQ (reference sequence). With 11 bases removed from V and 0 bases from J, the gap between germline ends came to 17 bases. The CDR3 consists of 15 residues. As DNA, the CDR3 is TGTGCCGCCGAGGGGGATACACTAGCCAAAAACATTCAGTACTTC. Translation: CAAEGDTLAKNIQYF.

The chain is built from TRBV6-5 and TRBJ1-2; D is ambiguous. CDR3 length: 15 residues. Trimming took 0 bases from V and 4 from J, leaving 12 bases between them. In germline, CDR1 is MNHEY, CDR2 SVGAGI. In DNA, the CDR3 is TGTGCCAGCAGTTACTCGAAAGGACTGACCTATGGCTACACCTTC. Amino acid sequence: CASSYSKGLTYGYTF.

The V gene is TRBV3-1, the J gene TRBJ2-2, with a possible D match to TRBD2 (5 bases). Deletions cut 4 bases from V and 1 base from J, with 13 bases between. CDR3 size: 16 residues. Germline V gene lookup returns CDR1 LGHDT and CDR2 YNNKEL (reference sequence). The CDR3, as DNA: TGTGCCAGCAGCCCCCCAGCGGAAATGAACACCGGGGAGCTGTTTTTT. Translated, it gives CASSPPAEMNTGELFF.